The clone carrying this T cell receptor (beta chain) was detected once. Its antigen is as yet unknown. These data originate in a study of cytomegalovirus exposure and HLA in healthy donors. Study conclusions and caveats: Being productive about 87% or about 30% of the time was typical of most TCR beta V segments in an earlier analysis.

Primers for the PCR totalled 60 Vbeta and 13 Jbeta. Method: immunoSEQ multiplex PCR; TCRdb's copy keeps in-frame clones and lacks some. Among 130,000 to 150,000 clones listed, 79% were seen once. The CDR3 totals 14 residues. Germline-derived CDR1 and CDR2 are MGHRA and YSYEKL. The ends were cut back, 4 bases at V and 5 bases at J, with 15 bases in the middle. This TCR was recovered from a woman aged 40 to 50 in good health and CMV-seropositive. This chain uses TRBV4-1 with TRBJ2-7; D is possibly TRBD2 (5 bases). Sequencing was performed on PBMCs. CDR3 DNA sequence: TGCGCCAGCAGCCCCCAACTCGGAGGCCACGAGCAGTACTTC. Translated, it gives CASSPQLGGHEQYF.